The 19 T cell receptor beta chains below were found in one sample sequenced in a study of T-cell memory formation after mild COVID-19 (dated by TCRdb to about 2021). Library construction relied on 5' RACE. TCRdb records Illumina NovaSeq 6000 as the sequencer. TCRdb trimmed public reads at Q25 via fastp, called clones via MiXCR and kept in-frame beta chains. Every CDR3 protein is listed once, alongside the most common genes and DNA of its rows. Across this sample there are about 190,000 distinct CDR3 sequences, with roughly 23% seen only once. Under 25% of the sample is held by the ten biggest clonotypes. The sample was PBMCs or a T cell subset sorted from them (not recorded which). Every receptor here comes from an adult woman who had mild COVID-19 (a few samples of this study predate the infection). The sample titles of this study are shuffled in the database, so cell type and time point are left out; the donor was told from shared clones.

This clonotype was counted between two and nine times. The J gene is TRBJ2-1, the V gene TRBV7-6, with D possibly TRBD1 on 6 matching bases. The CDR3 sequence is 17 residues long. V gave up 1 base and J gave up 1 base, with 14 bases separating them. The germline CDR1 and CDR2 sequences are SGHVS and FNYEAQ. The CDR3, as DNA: TGTGCCAGCAGCTTAGTTCTGGGGGCGACTTCCTACAATGAGCAGTTCTTC. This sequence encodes CASSLVLGATSYNEQFF.

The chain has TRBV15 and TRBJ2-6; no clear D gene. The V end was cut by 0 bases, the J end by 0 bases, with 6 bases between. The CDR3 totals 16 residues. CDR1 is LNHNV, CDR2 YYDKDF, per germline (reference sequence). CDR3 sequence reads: CATSRDLSSGANVLTF. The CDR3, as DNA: TGTGCCACCAGCAGAGATCTGAGCTCTGGGGCCAACGTCCTGACTTTC.

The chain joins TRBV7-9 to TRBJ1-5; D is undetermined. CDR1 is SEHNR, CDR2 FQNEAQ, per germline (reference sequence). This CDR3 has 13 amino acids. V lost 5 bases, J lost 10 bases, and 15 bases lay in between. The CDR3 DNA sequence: TGTGCCAGCAGCGCCGAAAATCGTTTACCCCAGCATTTT. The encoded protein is CASSAENRLPQHF.

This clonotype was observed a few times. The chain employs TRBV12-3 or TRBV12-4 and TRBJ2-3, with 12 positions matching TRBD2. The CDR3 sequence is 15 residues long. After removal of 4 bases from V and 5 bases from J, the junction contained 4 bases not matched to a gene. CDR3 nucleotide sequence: TGTGCCAGCAGTTCTAGCGGGAGGGCCTTAGATACGCAGTATTTT. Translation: CASSSSGRALDTQYF.

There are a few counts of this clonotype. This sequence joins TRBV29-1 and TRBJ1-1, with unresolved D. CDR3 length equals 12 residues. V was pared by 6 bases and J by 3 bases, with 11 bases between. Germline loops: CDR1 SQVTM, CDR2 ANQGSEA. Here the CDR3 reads CSVIEADTEAFF. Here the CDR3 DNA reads TGCAGCGTCATAGAGGCGGACACTGAAGCTTTCTTT. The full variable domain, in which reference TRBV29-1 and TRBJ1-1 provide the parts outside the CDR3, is SAVISQKPSRDICQRGTSLTIQCQVDSQVTMMFWYRQQPGQSLTLIATANQGSEATYESGFVIDKFPISRPNLTFSTLTVSNMSPEDSSIYLCSVIEADTEAFFGQGTRLTVV.

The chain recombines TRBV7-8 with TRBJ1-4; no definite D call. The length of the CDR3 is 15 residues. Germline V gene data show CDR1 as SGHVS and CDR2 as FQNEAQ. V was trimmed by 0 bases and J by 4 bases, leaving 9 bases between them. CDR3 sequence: CASSLAMDLNEKLFF. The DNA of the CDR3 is TGTGCCAGCAGCTTAGCGATGGACCTTAATGAAAAACTGTTTTTT.

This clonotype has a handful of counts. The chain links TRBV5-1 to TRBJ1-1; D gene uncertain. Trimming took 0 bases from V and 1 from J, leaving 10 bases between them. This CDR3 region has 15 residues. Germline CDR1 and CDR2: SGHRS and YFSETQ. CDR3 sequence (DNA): TGCGCCAGCAGCTTGGAAACCGGAGGGAACACTGAAGCTTTCTTT. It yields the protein CASSLETGGNTEAFF.

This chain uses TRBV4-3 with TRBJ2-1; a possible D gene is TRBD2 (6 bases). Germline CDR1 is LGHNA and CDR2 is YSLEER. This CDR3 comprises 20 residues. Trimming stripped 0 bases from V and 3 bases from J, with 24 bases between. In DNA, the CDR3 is TGCGCCAGCAGCCAAGATTTGGGGGGATCCCACCGGGGTCTCTACAATGAGCAGTTCTTC. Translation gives CASSQDLGGSHRGLYNEQFF.

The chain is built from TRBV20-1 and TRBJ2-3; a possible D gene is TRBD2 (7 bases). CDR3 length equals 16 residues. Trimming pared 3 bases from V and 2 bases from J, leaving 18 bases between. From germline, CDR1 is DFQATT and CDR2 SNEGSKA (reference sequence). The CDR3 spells CSARSWGGPYTDTQYF. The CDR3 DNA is TGCAGTGCTAGGTCGTGGGGGGGGCCTTACACAGATACGCAGTATTTT.

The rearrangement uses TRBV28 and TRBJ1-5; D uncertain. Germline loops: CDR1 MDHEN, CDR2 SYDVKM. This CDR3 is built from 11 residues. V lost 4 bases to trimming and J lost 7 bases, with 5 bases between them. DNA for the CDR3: TGTGCCAGCAGTTCCCGGCAGCCCCAGCATTTT. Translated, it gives CASSSRQPQHF.

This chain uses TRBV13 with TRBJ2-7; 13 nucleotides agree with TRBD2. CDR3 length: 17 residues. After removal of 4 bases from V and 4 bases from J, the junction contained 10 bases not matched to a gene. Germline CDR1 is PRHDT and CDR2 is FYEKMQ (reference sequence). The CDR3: CASSSSWTSGRGYEQYF. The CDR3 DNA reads TGTGCCAGCAGCTCCTCTTGGACTAGCGGGAGAGGGTACGAGCAGTACTTC.

In nucleotides, the CDR3 is TGTGCCAGCAGCTGGACTAGCGGGGGAGAGACCCAGTACTTC. Residues: CASSWTSGGETQYF. V usage is TRBV7-2 and J usage is TRBJ2-5, with TRBD2 identical over 13 bases. The CDR3 loop spans 14 amino acids. The germline V gene encodes CDR1 SGHTA and CDR2 FQGNSA. The J segment lost 4 bases and the V segment lost 4 bases, leaving 0 bases of the junction unmatched.

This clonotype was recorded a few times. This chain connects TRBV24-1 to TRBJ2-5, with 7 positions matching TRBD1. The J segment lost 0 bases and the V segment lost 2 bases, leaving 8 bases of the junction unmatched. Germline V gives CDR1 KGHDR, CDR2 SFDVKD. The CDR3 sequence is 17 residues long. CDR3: CATSDSRQGWHQETQYF. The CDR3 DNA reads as TGTGCCACCAGTGATTCCAGACAGGGATGGCACCAAGAGACCCAGTACTTC.

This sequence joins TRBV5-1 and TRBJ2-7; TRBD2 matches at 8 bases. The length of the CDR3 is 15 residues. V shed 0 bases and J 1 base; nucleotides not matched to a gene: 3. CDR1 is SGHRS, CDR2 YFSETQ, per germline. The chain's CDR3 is CASSLALAVSYEQYF. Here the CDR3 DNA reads TGCGCCAGCAGCTTGGCACTAGCGGTTTCCTACGAGCAGTACTTC.

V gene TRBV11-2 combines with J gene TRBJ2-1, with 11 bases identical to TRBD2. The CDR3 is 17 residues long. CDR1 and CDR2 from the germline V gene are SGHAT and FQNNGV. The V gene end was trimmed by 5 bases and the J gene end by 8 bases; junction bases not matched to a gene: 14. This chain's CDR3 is CASSSVPLAGESDEQFF. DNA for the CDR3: TGTGCCAGCAGCAGCGTCCCACTAGCGGGAGAATCAGATGAGCAGTTCTTC.

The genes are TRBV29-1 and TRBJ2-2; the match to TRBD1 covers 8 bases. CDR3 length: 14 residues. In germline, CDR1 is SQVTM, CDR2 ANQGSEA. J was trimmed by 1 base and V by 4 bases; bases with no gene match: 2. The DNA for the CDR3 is TGCAGCGTTGTACAGGGGGAGAACACCGGGGAGCTGTTTTTT. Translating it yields CSVVQGENTGELFF.

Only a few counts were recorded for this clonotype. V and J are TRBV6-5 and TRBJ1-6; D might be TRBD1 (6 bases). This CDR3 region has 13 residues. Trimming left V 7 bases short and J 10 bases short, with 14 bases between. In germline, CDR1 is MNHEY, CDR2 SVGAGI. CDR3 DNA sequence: TGTGCCAGCACCCCAGGGGTTCCGTCACCCCTCCACTTT. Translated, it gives CASTPGVPSPLHF.

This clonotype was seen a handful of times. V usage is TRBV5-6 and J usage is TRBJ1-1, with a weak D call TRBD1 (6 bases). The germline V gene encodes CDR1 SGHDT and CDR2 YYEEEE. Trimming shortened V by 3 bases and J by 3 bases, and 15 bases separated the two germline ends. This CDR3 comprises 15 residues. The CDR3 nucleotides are TGTGCCAGCAGCTGGGAACAGGGAGGGGACACTGAAGCTTTCTTT. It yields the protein CASSWEQGGDTEAFF. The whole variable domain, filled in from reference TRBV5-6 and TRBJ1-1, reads DAGVTQSPTHLIKTRGQQVTLRCSPKSGHDTVSWYQQALGQGPQFIFQYYEEEERQRGNFPDRFSGHQFPNYSSELNVNALLLGDSALYLCASSWEQGGDTEAFFGQGTRLTVV.

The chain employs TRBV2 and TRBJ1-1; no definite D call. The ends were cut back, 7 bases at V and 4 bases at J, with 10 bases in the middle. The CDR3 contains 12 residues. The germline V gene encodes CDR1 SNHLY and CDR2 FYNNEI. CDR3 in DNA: TGTGCCAGCACTTGGGTTGGCACTGAAGCTTTCTTT. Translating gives CASTWVGTEAFF.